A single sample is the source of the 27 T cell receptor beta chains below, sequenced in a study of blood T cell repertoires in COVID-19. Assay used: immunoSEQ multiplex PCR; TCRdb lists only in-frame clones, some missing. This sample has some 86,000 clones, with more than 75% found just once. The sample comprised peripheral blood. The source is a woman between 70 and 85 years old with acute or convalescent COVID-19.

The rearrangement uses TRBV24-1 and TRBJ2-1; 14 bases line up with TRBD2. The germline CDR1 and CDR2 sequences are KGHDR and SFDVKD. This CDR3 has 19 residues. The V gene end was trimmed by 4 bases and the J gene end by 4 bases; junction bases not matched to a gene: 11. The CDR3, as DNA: TGTGCCACCAGTGACCTGGGACTAGCGGGAGAGACTACTTACAATGAGCAGTTCTTC. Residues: CATSDLGLAGETTYNEQFF.

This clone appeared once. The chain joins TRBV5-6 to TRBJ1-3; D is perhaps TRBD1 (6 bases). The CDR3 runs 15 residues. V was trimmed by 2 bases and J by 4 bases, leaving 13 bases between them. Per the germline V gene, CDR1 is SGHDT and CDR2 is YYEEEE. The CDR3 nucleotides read TGTGCCAGCAGCTTTTGGGGGCTGGGAGGAAACACCATATATTTT. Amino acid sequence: CASSFWGLGGNTIYF.

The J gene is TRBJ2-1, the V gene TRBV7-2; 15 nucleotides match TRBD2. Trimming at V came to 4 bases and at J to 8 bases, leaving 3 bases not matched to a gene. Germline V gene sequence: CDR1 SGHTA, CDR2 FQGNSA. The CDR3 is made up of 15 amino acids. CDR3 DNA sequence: TGTGCCAGCAGCTCACGGACTAGCGGGAGGGATGAGCAGTTCTTC. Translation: CASSSRTSGRDEQFF.

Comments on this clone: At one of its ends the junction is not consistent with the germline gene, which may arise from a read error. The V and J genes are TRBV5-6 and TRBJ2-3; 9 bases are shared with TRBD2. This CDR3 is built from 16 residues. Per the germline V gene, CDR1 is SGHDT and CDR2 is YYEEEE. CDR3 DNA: TGTGCCAGCAGCTTGGGTCTACTAGCGGGCACATATACGCAGTATTTT. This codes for CASSLGLLAGTYTQYF.

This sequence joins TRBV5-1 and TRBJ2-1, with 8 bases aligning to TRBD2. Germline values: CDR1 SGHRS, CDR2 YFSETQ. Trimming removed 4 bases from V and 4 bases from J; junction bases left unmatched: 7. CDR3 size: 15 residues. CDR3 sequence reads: CASSPRLAKYNEQFF. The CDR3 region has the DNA TGCGCCAGCAGCCCTAGACTAGCGAAATACAATGAGCAGTTCTTC.

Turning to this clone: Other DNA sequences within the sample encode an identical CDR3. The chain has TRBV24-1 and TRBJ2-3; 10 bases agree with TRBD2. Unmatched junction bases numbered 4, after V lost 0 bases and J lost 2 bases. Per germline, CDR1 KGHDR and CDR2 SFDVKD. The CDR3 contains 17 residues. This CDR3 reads CATSDLGLAGATDTQYF. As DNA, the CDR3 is TGTGCCACCAGTGATTTGGGGCTAGCGGGAGCCACAGATACGCAGTATTTT.

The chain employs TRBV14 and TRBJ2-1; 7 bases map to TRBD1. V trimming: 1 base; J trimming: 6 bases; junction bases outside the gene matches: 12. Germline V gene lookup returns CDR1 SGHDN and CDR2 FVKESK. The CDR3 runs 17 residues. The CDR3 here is CASSQVFRGLAGNEQFF. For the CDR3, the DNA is TGTGCCAGCAGCCAAGTTTTTAGGGGGCTAGCAGGCAATGAGCAGTTCTTC.

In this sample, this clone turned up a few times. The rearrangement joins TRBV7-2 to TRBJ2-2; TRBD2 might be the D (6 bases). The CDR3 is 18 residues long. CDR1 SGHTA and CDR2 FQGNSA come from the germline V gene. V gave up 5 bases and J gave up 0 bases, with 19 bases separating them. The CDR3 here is CASSPRRGSHANTGELFF. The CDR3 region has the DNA TGTGCCAGCAGCCCGCGGCGGGGCAGCCACGCGAACACCGGGGAGCTGTTTTTT. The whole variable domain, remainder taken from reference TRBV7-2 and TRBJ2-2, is GAGVSQSPSNKVTEKGKDVELRCDPISGHTALYWYRQSLGQGLEFLIYFQGNSAPDKSGLPSDRFSAERTGGSVSTLTIQRTQQEDSAVYLCASSPRRGSHANTGELFFGEGSRLTVL.

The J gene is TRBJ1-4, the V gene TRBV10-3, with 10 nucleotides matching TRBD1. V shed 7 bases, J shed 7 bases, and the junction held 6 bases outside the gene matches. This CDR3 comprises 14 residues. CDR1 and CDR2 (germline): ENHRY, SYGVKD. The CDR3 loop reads CAITPDRGGEKLFF. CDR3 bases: TGTGCCATCACCCCGGACAGGGGGGGTGAAAAACTGTTTTTT.

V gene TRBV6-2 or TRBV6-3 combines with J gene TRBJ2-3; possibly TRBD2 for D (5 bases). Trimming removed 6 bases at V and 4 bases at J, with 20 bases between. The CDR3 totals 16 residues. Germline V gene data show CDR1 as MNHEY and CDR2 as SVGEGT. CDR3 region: CASSRTAGIRADTQYF. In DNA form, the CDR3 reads TGTGCCAGCAGCCGCACTGCCGGGATCCGGGCAGATACGCAGTATTTT.

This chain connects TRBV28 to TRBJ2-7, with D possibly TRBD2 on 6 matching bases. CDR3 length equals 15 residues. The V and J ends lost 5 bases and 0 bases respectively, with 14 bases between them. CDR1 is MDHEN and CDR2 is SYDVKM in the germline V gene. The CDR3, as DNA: TGTGCCAGCAGTCCCTCGGGGGTTAGCTCCTACGAGCAGTACGTC. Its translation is CASSPSGVSSYEQYV.

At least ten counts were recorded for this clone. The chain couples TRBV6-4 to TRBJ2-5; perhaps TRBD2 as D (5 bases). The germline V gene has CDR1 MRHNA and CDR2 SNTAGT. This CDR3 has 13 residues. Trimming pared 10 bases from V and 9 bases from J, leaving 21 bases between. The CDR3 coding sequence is TGTGCCATCCTCTCTCCTGGATTCGGGGCCCAGTACTTC. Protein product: CAILSPGFGAQYF.

The CDR3 DNA reads TGTGCCAGCAGGTCCCTGAGGGGGGGAGCCCAGTACTTC. It codes for CASRSLRGGAQYF. The J gene is TRBJ2-5, the V gene TRBV11-2; TRBD2 is a possible D gene (7 bases). The CDR3 consists of 13 residues. V lost 6 bases and J lost 9, with 17 bases in between. Per germline, CDR1 SGHAT and CDR2 FQNNGV.

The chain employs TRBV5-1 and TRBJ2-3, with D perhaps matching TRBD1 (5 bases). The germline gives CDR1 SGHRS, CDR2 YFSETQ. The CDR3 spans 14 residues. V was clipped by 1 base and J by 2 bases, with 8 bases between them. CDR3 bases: TGCGCCAGCAGCTTGTTAGGGGTCACAGATACGCAGTATTTT. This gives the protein CASSLLGVTDTQYF.

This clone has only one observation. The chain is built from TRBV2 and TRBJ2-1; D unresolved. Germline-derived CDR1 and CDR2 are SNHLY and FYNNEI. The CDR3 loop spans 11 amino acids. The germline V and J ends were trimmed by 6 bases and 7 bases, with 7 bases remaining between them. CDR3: CASRQLNEQFF. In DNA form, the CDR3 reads TGTGCCAGCAGACAGTTAAATGAGCAGTTCTTC.

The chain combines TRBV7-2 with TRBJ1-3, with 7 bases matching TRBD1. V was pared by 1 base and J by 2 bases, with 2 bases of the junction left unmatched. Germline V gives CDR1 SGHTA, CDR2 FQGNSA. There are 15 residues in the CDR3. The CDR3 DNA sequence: TGTGCCAGCAGCTTAGAGCAGGGGGCTGGAAACACCATATATTTT. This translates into CASSLEQGAGNTIYF. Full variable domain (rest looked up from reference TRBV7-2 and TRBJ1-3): GAGVSQSPSNKVTEKGKDVELRCDPISGHTALYWYRQSLGQGLEFLIYFQGNSAPDKSGLPSDRFSAERTGGSVSTLTIQRTQQEDSAVYLCASSLEQGAGNTIYFGEGSWLTVV.

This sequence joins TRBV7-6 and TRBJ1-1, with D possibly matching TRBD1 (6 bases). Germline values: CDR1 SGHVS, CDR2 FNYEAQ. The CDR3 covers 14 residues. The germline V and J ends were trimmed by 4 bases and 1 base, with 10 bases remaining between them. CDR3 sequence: CASSSARGNTEAFF. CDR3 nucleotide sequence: TGTGCCAGCAGCTCGGCCAGGGGGAACACTGAAGCTTTCTTT.

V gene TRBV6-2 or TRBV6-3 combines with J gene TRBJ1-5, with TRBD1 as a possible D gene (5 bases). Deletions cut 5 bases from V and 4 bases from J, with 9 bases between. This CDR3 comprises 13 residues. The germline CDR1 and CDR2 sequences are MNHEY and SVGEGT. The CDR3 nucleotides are TGTGCCAGCAGTCGCGACAGAAATCAGCCCCAGCATTTT. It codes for CASSRDRNQPQHF.

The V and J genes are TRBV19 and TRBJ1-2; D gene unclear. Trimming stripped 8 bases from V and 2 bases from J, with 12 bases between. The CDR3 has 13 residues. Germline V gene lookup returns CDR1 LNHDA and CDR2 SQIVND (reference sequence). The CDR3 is CASAEGRNYGYTF. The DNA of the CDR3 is TGTGCCAGTGCGGAGGGCAGGAACTATGGCTACACCTTC.

In DNA, the CDR3 is TGTGCCAGCAGAAGGGACAGGGACACAGATACGCAGTATTTT. Its protein is CASRRDRDTDTQYF. The rearrangement uses TRBV7-9 and TRBJ2-3, with TRBD1 matching 9 bases. V shed 6 bases, J shed 2 bases, and the junction held 3 bases outside the gene matches. CDR1 is SEHNR and CDR2 is FQNEAQ in the germline V gene (reference sequence). This CDR3 contains 14 residues.

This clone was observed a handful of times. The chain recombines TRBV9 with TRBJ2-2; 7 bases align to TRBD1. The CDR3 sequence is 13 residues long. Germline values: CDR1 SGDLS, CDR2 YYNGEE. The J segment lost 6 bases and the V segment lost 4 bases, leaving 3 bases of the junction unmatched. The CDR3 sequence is CASSPRGPGELFF. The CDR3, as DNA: TGTGCCAGCAGCCCAAGGGGGCCCGGGGAGCTGTTTTTT.

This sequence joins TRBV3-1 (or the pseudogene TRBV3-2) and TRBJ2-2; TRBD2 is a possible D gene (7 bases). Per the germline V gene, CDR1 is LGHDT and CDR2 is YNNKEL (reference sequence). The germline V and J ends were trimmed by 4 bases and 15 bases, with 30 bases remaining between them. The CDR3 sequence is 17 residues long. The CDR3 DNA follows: TGTGCCAGCAGCCCCCATCGCGGTTCGGGGGCGAGCGGGGTGGTGTTTTTT. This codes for CASSPHRGSGASGVVFF.

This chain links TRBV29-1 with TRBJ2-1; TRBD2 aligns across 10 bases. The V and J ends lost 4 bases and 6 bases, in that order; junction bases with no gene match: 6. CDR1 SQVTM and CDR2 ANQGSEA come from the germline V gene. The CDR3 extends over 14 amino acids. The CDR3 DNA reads TGCAGCGTTGTGACTAGCGGGCGGTCCAATGAGCAGTTCTTC. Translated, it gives CSVVTSGRSNEQFF.

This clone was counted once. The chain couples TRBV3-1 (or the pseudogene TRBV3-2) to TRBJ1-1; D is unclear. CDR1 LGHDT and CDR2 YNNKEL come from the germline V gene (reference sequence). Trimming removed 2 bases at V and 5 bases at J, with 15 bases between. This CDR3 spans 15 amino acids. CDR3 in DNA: TGTGCCAGCAGCCAACCACGGACTCTCGGGACTGAAGCTTTCTTT. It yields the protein CASSQPRTLGTEAFF.

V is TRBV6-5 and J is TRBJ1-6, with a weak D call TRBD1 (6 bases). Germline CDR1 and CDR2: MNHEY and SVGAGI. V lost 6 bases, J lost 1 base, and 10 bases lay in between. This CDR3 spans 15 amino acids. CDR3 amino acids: CASRKQGSYNSPLHF. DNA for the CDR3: TGTGCCAGCAGGAAACAGGGATCCTATAATTCACCCCTCCACTTT.

As DNA, the CDR3 is TGCAGCGTTGAAGAGATAGGGGATGGAAATACCTTC. Its translation: CSVEEIGDGNTF. The gene calls are TRBV29-1 and TRBJ1-2, with D maybe TRBD1 (5 bases). Germline CDR1 is SQVTM and CDR2 is ANQGSEA. V was clipped by 0 bases and J by 14 bases, with 16 bases between them. The CDR3 spans 12 residues. The entire variable domain, with the rest obtained from reference TRBV29-1 and TRBJ1-2, is as follows: SAVISQKPSRDICQRGTSLTIQCQVDSQVTMMFWYRQQPGQSLTLIATANQGSEATYESGFVIDKFPISRPNLTFSTLTVSNMSPEDSSIYLCSVEEIGDGNTFGSGTRLTVV.

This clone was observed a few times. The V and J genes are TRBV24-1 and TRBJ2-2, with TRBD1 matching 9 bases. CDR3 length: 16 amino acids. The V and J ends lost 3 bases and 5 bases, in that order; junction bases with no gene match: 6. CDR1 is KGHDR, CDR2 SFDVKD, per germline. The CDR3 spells CATSDADRGNTGELFF. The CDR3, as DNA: TGTGCCACCAGTGATGCCGACAGGGGGAATACCGGGGAGCTGTTTTTT.